This T cell receptor (beta chain) was identified in a study of T cell repertoires in cytomegalovirus infection. Points on this clonotype: Its antigen remains unidentified.

TCRdb analysed the reads with MiXCR anew, one entry per CDR3 protein. The repertoire has hundreds of thousands of distinct CDR3 sequences, 42% of them found once; the top ten carry around 45%. The CDR3 length is 12 residues. V lost 5 bases, J lost 8 bases, and 11 bases lay in between. The V call is TRBV12-3 or TRBV12-4, the J call TRBJ2-3; maybe TRBD1 (5 bases). The specimen was cultured PBMCs, collected from culture after CMV antigen stimulation. This clonotype originated in a human donor in good health (CMV status not recorded). Some clones in this sample may be carry-over from other donors' samples. CDR3 protein: CASSPLGATQYF. As DNA, the CDR3 is TGTGCCAGCAGTCCCCTAGGGGCTACGCAGTATTTT.